The 11 T cell receptor beta chains presented below share a single source sample, sequenced in a study of blood T cell repertoires in COVID-19. Method: immunoSEQ multiplex PCR; TCRdb's copy keeps in-frame clones and lacks some. The sample consists of roughly 170,000 clones, around 74% of them appearing once. Sequencing was carried out using peripheral blood. Receptor source: a woman in her sixties with COVID-19, enrolled during active disease.

CDR3 sequence reads: CASSRTGGDTEAFF. The CDR3 nucleotides read TGCGCCAGCAGCAGGACAGGGGGTGACACTGAAGCTTTCTTT. The gene calls are TRBV5-1 and TRBJ1-1, with 10 bases matching TRBD1. Germline trimming cut 4 bases from V and 3 bases from J; bases unmatched to any gene: 3. Germline values: CDR1 SGHRS, CDR2 YFSETQ. The CDR3 contains 14 residues.

The V call is TRBV10-3, the J call TRBJ2-2; TRBD1 might be the D (6 bases). Germline values: CDR1 ENHRY, CDR2 SYGVKD. The CDR3 covers 14 residues. The V end lost 5 bases, the J end lost 1 base, and 8 bases lay between the germline ends. CDR3: CAISQGMNTGELFF. CDR3 in DNA: TGTGCCATCAGTCAGGGGATGAACACCGGGGAGCTGTTTTTT.

This rearrangement joins TRBV19 to TRBJ2-7; 9 positions agree with TRBD1. The trim removed 10 bases at V and 0 bases at J, leaving 7 bases unmatched. Germline V gene lookup returns CDR1 LNHDA and CDR2 SQIVND (reference sequence). The CDR3 loop spans 14 amino acids. This CDR3 reads CATSRTGDSYEQYF. The CDR3 DNA reads as TGTGCCACCAGCCGGACAGGGGACTCCTACGAGCAGTACTTC.

The chain employs TRBV28 and TRBJ2-7, with 8 positions matching TRBD2. With 3 bases clipped from V and 1 base from J, the junction kept 2 bases outside the gene matches. The length of the CDR3 is 14 residues. CDR1 is MDHEN and CDR2 is SYDVKM in the germline V gene. CDR3 DNA: TGTGCCAGCAGTTTGCGGGGGGTTTCCTACGAGCAGTACGTC. This sequence encodes CASSLRGVSYEQYV.

The rearrangement uses TRBV7-2 and TRBJ1-2; D unclear. CDR3 length equals 13 residues. V dropped 1 base and J dropped 3 bases, with 6 bases sitting between them. Germline values: CDR1 SGHTA, CDR2 FQGNSA. DNA of the CDR3: TGTGCCAGCAGCTTAGGGCAGGACTATGGCTACACCTTC. This gives the protein CASSLGQDYGYTF.

This clone was seen only a few times. The rearrangement links TRBV6-1 to TRBJ2-4; D ambiguous. The CDR3 has 16 residues. With 4 bases removed from V and 9 bases from J, the gap between germline ends came to 22 bases. Germline V gene sequence: CDR1 MNHNS, CDR2 SASEGT. CDR3: CASSGFGRVRMGIQYF. The CDR3 DNA follows: TGTGCCAGCAGTGGTTTTGGGCGAGTACGTATGGGCATTCAGTACTTC.

The chain couples TRBV28 to TRBJ2-5, with a tentative D call TRBD2 (6 bases). The CDR3 loop spans 13 amino acids. Trimming removed 7 bases from V and 5 bases from J, with 14 bases in between. CDR1 MDHEN and CDR2 SYDVKM come from the germline V gene. CDR3 loop: CASNPGGRETQYF. CDR3 nucleotide sequence: TGTGCCAGCAACCCCGGGGGACGGGAGACCCAGTACTTC.

The V and J genes are TRBV7-2 and TRBJ2-1; perhaps TRBD2 as D (7 bases). The V and J ends lost 7 bases and 9 bases respectively, with 25 bases between them. Germline V gives CDR1 SGHTA, CDR2 FQGNSA. There are 16 residues in the CDR3. CDR3 nucleotides: TGTGCCAGCACGACAGGCCCAGCGGGGTTGATGTTTGAGCAGTTCTTC. It is translated as CASTTGPAGLMFEQFF. The full variable domain, its missing parts supplied by reference TRBV7-2 and TRBJ2-1, is GAGVSQSPSNKVTEKGKDVELRCDPISGHTALYWYRQSLGQGLEFLIYFQGNSAPDKSGLPSDRFSAERTGGSVSTLTIQRTQQEDSAVYLCASTTGPAGLMFEQFFGPGTRLTVL.

This clone was observed once. The V and J genes are TRBV21-1 and TRBJ1-2; TRBD1, the table's D call, was not compared with the DNA. TRBV21-1 is a pseudogene locus. CDR3 size: 14 residues. The CDR3 nucleotides are TGTGCCAGCAGCATTGGGACAGCTTACTATGGCTACACCTTC. Translated: CASSIGTAYYGYTF.

This chain links TRBV6-5 with TRBJ2-3; maybe TRBD1 (6 bases). Germline loops: CDR1 MNHEY, CDR2 SVGAGI. Trimming stripped 2 bases from V and 3 bases from J, with 6 bases between. This CDR3 comprises 13 residues. The CDR3 region has the DNA TGTGCCAGCAGTTACCAGGGGACAGATACGCAGTATTTT. Amino acid sequence: CASSYQGTDTQYF.

This clone came up a few times. The rearrangement uses TRBV19 and TRBJ1-6; tentative D call: TRBD1 (6 bases). Per the germline V gene, CDR1 is LNHDA and CDR2 is SQIVND (reference sequence). The CDR3 is 17 residues long. The V gene lost 7 bases and the J gene lost 4 bases, with 20 bases spanning the gap. The CDR3 sequence is CASNFRDGRGYNSPLHF. DNA for the CDR3: TGTGCCAGTAATTTCCGGGACGGAAGGGGGTATAATTCACCCCTCCACTTT.